The 14 T cell receptor beta chains given below trace back to one sample, sequenced in a study of early T cells in non-severe SARS-CoV-2 infection. In TCRdb, the 5' RACE reads were re-called with MiXCR into one record per CDR3 protein. The data hold some 30,000 distinct CDR3 sequences, with around 7% observed a single time. Material: whole blood. These receptors came from an adult who was a healthcare worker with PCR-confirmed SARS-CoV-2 infection or an uninfected control (not recorded which).

This clonotype showed up many times. The V and J genes are TRBV20-1 and TRBJ2-7, with 9 bases aligning to TRBD1. V shed 3 bases, J shed 7 bases, and the junction held 7 bases outside the gene matches. This CDR3 region has 13 residues. Germline V gene data show CDR1 as DFQATT and CDR2 as SNEGSKA (reference sequence). The CDR3 loop reads CSASKGQGKEQYF. In DNA form, the CDR3 reads TGCAGTGCTAGTAAGGGACAGGGAAAGGAGCAGTACTTC.

This clonotype showed up many times. The chain recombines TRBV19 with TRBJ1-5, with D perhaps matching TRBD1 (6 bases). The CDR3 is 15 amino acids. Trimming took 5 bases from V and 2 from J, leaving 13 bases between them. Germline assignment: CDR1 LNHDA and CDR2 SQIVND (reference sequence). CDR3 in amino acids: CASSPGDLGNQPQHF. The CDR3 DNA sequence: TGTGCCAGTAGTCCAGGGGACCTCGGCAATCAGCCCCAGCATTTT.

This clonotype has ten or more counts. The CDR3 reads CASSPYPQYNEQFF. The CDR3 bases are TGCGCCAGCAGTCCTTATCCACAGTACAATGAGCAGTTCTTC. The rearrangement links TRBV5-1 to TRBJ2-1; D not resolved. CDR3 length: 14 residues. From germline, CDR1 is SGHRS and CDR2 YFSETQ. V was cut by 5 bases and J by 4 bases, with 13 bases left in between.

In this sample, this clonotype turned up many times. The J gene is TRBJ1-2, the V gene TRBV11-2; D is uncertain. Trimming pared 5 bases from V and 7 bases from J, leaving 17 bases between. The CDR3 has 14 residues. Germline CDR1 is SGHAT and CDR2 is FQNNGV. CDR3 nucleotide sequence: TGTGCCAGCAGCCAAGAAGGGTACGGATTTGGCTACACCTTC. This gives the protein CASSQEGYGFGYTF.

This chain connects TRBV28 to TRBJ1-4, with D possibly TRBD1 on 5 matching bases. CDR1 and CDR2 (germline): MDHEN, SYDVKM. CDR3 length: 15 amino acids. Trimming removed 4 bases from V and 8 bases from J, with 17 bases in between. The CDR3 region is CASSSYSGGREKLFF. CDR3 nucleotide sequence: TGTGCCAGCAGTTCCTATTCGGGGGGTCGGGAAAAACTGTTTTTT.

This clonotype was detected many times. V usage is TRBV7-2 and J usage is TRBJ2-1; D might be TRBD2 (6 bases). Between the trimmed V and J ends, which lost 3 bases and 2 bases, there was a span of 11 bases. This CDR3 is built from 15 residues. CDR1 is SGHTA and CDR2 is FQGNSA in the germline V gene. This chain's CDR3 is CASSFLGGPYNEQFF. The CDR3, as DNA: TGTGCCAGCAGCTTTCTGGGAGGTCCCTACAATGAGCAGTTCTTC. The full variable domain, with the rest looked up from reference TRBV7-2 and TRBJ2-1, is GAGVSQSPSNKVTEKGKDVELRCDPISGHTALYWYRQSLGQGLEFLIYFQGNSAPDKSGLPSDRFSAERTGGSVSTLTIQRTQQEDSAVYLCASSFLGGPYNEQFFGPGTRLTVL.

The V and J genes are TRBV19 and TRBJ2-1, with 9 positions matching TRBD2. The CDR3 contains 17 residues. Trimming cost V 5 bases and J 10 bases; bases outside gene matches: 18. From germline, CDR1 is LNHDA and CDR2 SQIVND (reference sequence). This CDR3 is CASSPQRTSAPGREQFF. The DNA for the CDR3 is TGTGCCAGTAGTCCACAAAGGACTAGCGCGCCGGGGCGAGAGCAGTTCTTC.

The chain joins TRBV7-2 to TRBJ2-7; no clear D. This CDR3 contains 15 residues. Trimming pared 5 bases from V and 6 bases from J, leaving 20 bases between. Germline V gives CDR1 SGHTA, CDR2 FQGNSA. This chain's CDR3 is CASSPDRAHRGEQYF. The CDR3 coding sequence is TGTGCCAGCAGCCCGGACCGCGCCCATCGAGGCGAGCAGTACTTC.

The rearrangement joins TRBV6-5 to TRBJ2-1; TRBD2 is a possible D gene (5 bases). V lost 7 bases and J lost 9, with 22 bases in between. The CDR3 loop spans 15 amino acids. Per germline, CDR1 MNHEY and CDR2 SVGAGI. CDR3 coding DNA: TGTGCCAGCAATAAGAGGACTGACTCCGTAGGTGAGCAGTTCTTC. Translation: CASNKRTDSVGEQFF.

In this sample, this clonotype turned up many times. The rearrangement uses TRBV7-9 and TRBJ1-6, with TRBD1 identical over 7 bases. This CDR3 comprises 14 residues. After removal of 1 base from V and 8 bases from J, the junction contained 2 bases not matched to a gene. Germline CDR1 and CDR2: SEHNR and FQNEAQ (reference sequence). The CDR3 region is CASSLEQGHSPLHF. The CDR3 nucleotides read TGTGCCAGCAGCTTAGAACAGGGGCATTCACCCCTCCACTTT.

V usage is TRBV5-4 and J usage is TRBJ2-2; 8 bases fit TRBD1. The germline CDR1 and CDR2 sequences are SGHNT and YYREEE (reference sequence). The CDR3 has 16 residues. The J segment lost 4 bases and the V segment lost 5 bases, leaving 10 bases of the junction unmatched. CDR3 sequence reads: CASSPGTGRSTGELFF. The CDR3 nucleotides read TGTGCCAGCAGTCCCGGGACAGGTCGTAGCACCGGGGAGCTGTTTTTT.

This clonotype came up a few times. The rearrangement uses TRBV20-1 and TRBJ2-7; the match to TRBD1 covers 8 bases. V gave up 6 bases and J gave up 0 bases; unmatched junction bases: 4. Germline V lookup: CDR1 DFQATT, CDR2 SNEGSKA (reference sequence). This CDR3 region has 13 residues. The CDR3 nucleotides read TGCAGTGCGGGCAGGGGGCACTCCTACGAGCAGTACTTC. Protein sequence: CSAGRGHSYEQYF.

This clonotype was counted many times. The rearrangement joins TRBV21-1 to TRBJ1-2; the DNA was not used to check the table's D call, TRBD1. TRBV21-1 is classified as a pseudogene. The CDR3 has 14 amino acids. The CDR3 DNA follows: TGTGCCAGCAGCAAAGGTGGGACACCCTATGGCTACACCTTC. Translation: CASSKGGTPYGYTF.

This clonotype was observed a few times. The chain uses TRBV7-2 and TRBJ2-1; D is unresolved. Trimming cost V 5 bases and J 8 bases, with 10 bases left between them. Germline assignment: CDR1 SGHTA and CDR2 FQGNSA. CDR3 size: 12 residues. This CDR3 is CASSQRLYEQFF. CDR3 coding DNA: TGTGCCAGCAGCCAACGTTTGTATGAGCAGTTCTTC.